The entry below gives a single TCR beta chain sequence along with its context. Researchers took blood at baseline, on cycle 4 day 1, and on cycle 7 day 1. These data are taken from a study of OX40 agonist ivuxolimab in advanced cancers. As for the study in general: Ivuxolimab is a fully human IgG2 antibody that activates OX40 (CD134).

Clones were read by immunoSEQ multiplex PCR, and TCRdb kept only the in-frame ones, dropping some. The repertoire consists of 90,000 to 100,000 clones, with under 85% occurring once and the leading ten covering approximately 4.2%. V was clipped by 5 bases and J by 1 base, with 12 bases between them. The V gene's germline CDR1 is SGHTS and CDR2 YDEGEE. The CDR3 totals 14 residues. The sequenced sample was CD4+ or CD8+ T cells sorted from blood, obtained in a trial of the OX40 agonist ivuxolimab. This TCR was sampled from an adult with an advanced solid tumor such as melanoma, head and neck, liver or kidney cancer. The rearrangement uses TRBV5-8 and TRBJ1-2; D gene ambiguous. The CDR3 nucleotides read TGTGCCAGCAGTCGAGGACGGATTAACTATGGCTACACCTTC. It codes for CASSRGRINYGYTF.